This paragraph covers one T cell receptor (beta chain) sequence. Per germline, CDR1 SQVTM and CDR2 ANQGSEA. CDR3 size: 12 residues. V shed 3 bases and J 8 bases; nucleotides not matched to a gene: 5. Clones were read by immunoSEQ multiplex PCR, and TCRdb kept only the in-frame ones, dropping some. The repertoire has 85,000 to 130,000 clones, about 88% of them found once; the top ten carry about 2%. The donors were part of the validation cohort of 100 to 150 subjects. That cohort was separate from the first cohort, which comprised about 670 subjects. These data are taken from a study of cytomegalovirus exposure and HLA in healthy donors. In the study overall: The same platform used for the approximately 670 first-cohort repertoires was also used for the 95 to 150 validation repertoires, as a later analysis reported.

The source of this sequence is a woman under 30 in good health and CMV-seropositive. The specimen sequenced was PBMCs. The chain employs TRBV29-1 and TRBJ1-2; the match to TRBD1 covers 8 bases. The CDR3 DNA sequence: TGCAGCGTTGACCCAGGGGGCGGCGGCTACACCTTC. Translated: CSVDPGGGGYTF.